The clone carrying this T cell receptor (beta chain) is a singleton in its sample. Each clinical donor contributed on average about 100,000 T cells from unsorted cryopreserved PBMC. This sample was included in a study of T cells in tuberculosis. Turning to the study itself: A South African cohort included IGRA-negative adolescents, latently infected IGRA-positive adolescents and adults with active tuberculosis.

Measured with immunoSEQ multiplex PCR; TCRdb has only the in-frame clones, and not every one. This sample carries 40,000 to 50,000 clones, 95% of them seen once, and the ten largest clones take about 3.7%. Germline CDR1 MNHEY, CDR2 SMNVEV (reference sequence). With 6 bases clipped from V and 7 bases from J, the junction kept 5 bases outside the gene matches. This CDR3 region has 14 residues. This TCR was sampled from a donor between 10 and 35 years old with latent tuberculosis or without tuberculosis infection. The chain joins TRBV27 to TRBJ2-3, with 12 bases that match TRBD2. Material: PBMCs. The CDR3 DNA reads TGTGCCAGCAGAGCTAGCGGGGGGGCATATACGCAGTATTTT. It is translated as CASRASGGAYTQYF.